The clone carrying this T cell receptor (beta chain) has just one count. The target antigen is unknown. The junction does not match germline at one end; this may be a read error. This CDR3 region has 15 residues. CDR1 is SGHVS and CDR2 is FNYEAQ in the germline V gene. A universal primer site and UMIs were added as TCR cDNA was made by 5'RACE template switching. MiXCR, applied by TCRdb to the 5' RACE reads, yields one record per CDR3 protein. The data show 620,000 or so distinct CDR3 sequences, about a sixth seen once. The data derive from a study of T cells after yellow fever vaccination. Whole-study context: Researchers used SMART-Seq v4 Ultra Low Input to prepare fractions that had low cell numbers. Study-level points and caveats: Shared CD4/CD8 clonotypes were a small share, likely from convergent recombination. Most clones from primary vaccination resurfaced after the booster (under 97% CD4, over 75% CD8).

The source material was PBMCs, sampled 5 to 6 days after the first yellow fever vaccination. The chain uses TRBV7-6 and TRBJ1-3, with D perhaps matching TRBD1 (6 bases). The receptor was isolated from a man between 18 and 35 years old who received the YFV17D yellow fever vaccine. This CDR3 reads CASSRLQGQGNIIYF. The DNA of the CDR3 is TGTGCCAGCAGCCGCCTGCAGGGGCAAGGAAACATCATATATTTT. The complete variable domain, with remaining parts taken from reference TRBV7-6 and TRBJ1-3, reads GAGVSQSPRYKVTKRGQDVALRCDPISGHVSLYWYRQALGQGPEFLTYFNYEAQQDKSGLPNDRFSAERPEGSISTLTIQRTEQRDSAMYRCASSRLQGQGNIIYFGEGSWLTVV.